A selection of T cell receptor beta chains follows, all from one sample in a study of control samples from healthy donors and cancer patients. Some clones are missing from TCRdb's copy, which holds only in-frame ones; the method was immunoSEQ multiplex PCR. Here the sample spans more than 95,000 clones, around 89% being singletons. The sequencing sample was made of PBMCs. The source of these receptors is a woman between 45 and 65 years old with colorectal cancer. Each CDR3 is given with its conserved first and last residue. The order of the fields is J gene, V gene, clone size, D gene, CDR3 DNA, CDR3 protein. The D gene is left open where the match is weak. Not all rows give a size; the values are once, few, many and, for expanded clones, a class.

J: TRBJ2-5; V: TRBV5-4; size: .; D: TRBD2; DNA: TGTGCCAGCAGCTTGAAGGGACTAGCGGGGGGCCAAGAGACCCAGTACTTC; CDR3: CASSLKGLAGGQETQYF
J: TRBJ2-3; V: TRBV7-9; size: .; D: TRBD1; DNA: TGTGCCAGCAGCCTCGGACAGGGAACAGATACGCAGTATTTT; CDR3: CASSLGQGTDTQYF
J: TRBJ1-2; V: TRBV19; size: .; D: TRBD1; DNA: TGTGCCAGTAGTCGAACAGGACAGGCGGCAGGAGGCTACACCTTC; CDR3: CASSRTGQAAGGYTF
J: TRBJ2-3; V: TRBV7-3; size: .; D: TRBD2; DNA: TGTGCCAGCAGCTCCGGACTAGCGGGAGCCGCAGATACGCAGTATTTT; CDR3: CASSSGLAGAADTQYF
J: TRBJ2-3; V: TRBV19; size: .; D: .; DNA: TGTGCCAGTAGAAAAGACAGCCTCGACCCGGATACGCAGTATTTT; CDR3: CASRKDSLDPDTQYF
J: TRBJ1-2; V: TRBV11-2; size: .; D: TRBD1; DNA: TGTGCCAGCAGCTTAGCGGGACAGCTAGGGTATGGCTACACCTTC; CDR3: CASSLAGQLGYGYTF
J: TRBJ2-3; V: TRBV30; size: .; D: .; DNA: TGTGCCTGGAGTCAAGTAGGAGGTGGCACAGATACGCAGTATTTT; CDR3: CAWSQVGGGTDTQYF
J: TRBJ2-1; V: TRBV30; size: .; D: .; DNA: TGTGCCTGGAGTGTTGGCGGGGCATTTTACAATGAGCAGTTCTTC; CDR3: CAWSVGGAFYNEQFF
J: TRBJ1-2; V: TRBV19; size: .; D: .; DNA: TGTGCCAGTAGTAGCTCCTGGACAGCAAACTATGGCTACACCTTC; CDR3: CASSSSWTANYGYTF
J: TRBJ2-7; V: TRBV7-6; size: .; D: .; DNA: TGTGCCAGCAGCCCTGGGTCCGGATTGGTGGGCGAGCAGTACTTC; CDR3: CASSPGSGLVGEQYF
J: TRBJ1-5; V: TRBV7-9; size: .; D: .; DNA: TGTGCCAGCAGCTTCGGAACGAGGGATAATCAGCCCCAGCATTTT; CDR3: CASSFGTRDNQPQHF
J: TRBJ1-5; V: TRBV28; size: .; D: .; DNA: TGTGCCAGCAATATATTGAGGGGCAATCAGCCCCAGCATTTT; CDR3: CASNILRGNQPQHF
J: TRBJ1-1; V: TRBV5-1; size: .; D: .; DNA: TGCGCCAGCAGCTTGGATGGGGGAATGGACACTGAAGCTTTCTTT; CDR3: CASSLDGGMDTEAFF
J: TRBJ1-1; V: TRBV7-6; size: .; D: .; DNA: TGTGCCAGCAGCTTAAATCGCGCGGACAGTGAAGCTTTCTTT; CDR3: CASSLNRADSEAFF
J: TRBJ2-5; V: TRBV5-5; size: .; D: TRBD1; DNA: TGTGCCAGCACCGGCGACAGGGGTTTATATGAGACCCAGTACTTC; CDR3: CASTGDRGLYETQYF
J: TRBJ1-4; V: TRBV28; size: once; D: TRBD1; DNA: TGTGCCAGCAGGGACAGGGCTGAAAAACTGTTTTTT; CDR3: CASRDRAEKLFF
J: TRBJ2-1; V: TRBV9; size: .; D: TRBD2; DNA: TGTGCCAGCAGCGTAGCAGGCGGGAGGCTCGGCTCCTACAATGAGCAGTTCTTC; CDR3: CASSVAGGRLGSYNEQFF